This T cell receptor (beta chain) was obtained from a study of shared clonotypes between healthy human individuals (dated by TCRdb to about 2020). Describing the broader study: The cohort comprised a couple of women and a few men aged 18 to 49 years. For each donor, CD4 naive and CD4 memory were each given three plates, CD8 naive was given two plates, and CD8 memory was given one plate. The study deeply sequenced blood TCR repertoires of about 5 healthy adults to estimate repertoire size and the extent of clonotype sharing between individuals. Leukapheresis yielded between about 0.85 and 9 billion PBMCs per donor. To increase sequencing depth and limit assay-specific biases, different laboratories used diverse techniques to prepare libraries and sequence TCR repertoires.

Using the deep immunoSEQ assay, multiplex PCR amplified TCR CDR3 regions from genomic DNA. Extracted genomic DNA from each cell subset was spread evenly across all wells of several immunoSEQ 96-well plates, with each plate serving as a replicate. For sorted subsets, about 200 ng genomic DNA, equal to tens of thousands of T cell genomes, was loaded into each replicate PCR. Purified libraries were quantified with a Qubit 3.0 fluorometer, sized on a Bioanalyzer 2100, and re-quantified with the KAPA Library Quantification kit. Every immunoSEQ 96-well plate was sequenced on a separate single-read 150-cycle Illumina NextSeq 550 flow cell. The study's own analysis went as follows. The immunoSEQ output contained only junctional sequences without quality scores, so filtering could not match that applied to full-length reads. To assign V/J genes and CDR3, sequences were annotated using PyIR, a Python wrapper for IgBLAST v1.9, with IMGT germline references. Reads were removed for weak V/J assignments (E-value above 1e-6), missing CDR3, stop codons, out-of-frame junctions, or ambiguous translated residues. V3J clonotypes were defined by identical inferred V gene, J gene, and CDR3 amino acid sequence. The percentage overlap between two repertoires was calculated by dividing the number of shared unique clonotypes by the size of the smaller repertoire. Repertoire richness was assessed with RTK rarefaction, the Chao1 estimator, and Recon v2.1 estimates of unobserved clonotypes. Generation probabilities for all TCRbeta clonotypes obtained by the gDNA method from four donors were computed using OLGA. TCRdb holds this immuneACCESS table with in-frame rearrangements only. Some clones are missing; in checked studies, unresolved V genes explain under half, and the rest has no known cause. The V and J calls and clone size come from that table; D and trimming were worked out from the DNA. The sample records about 2.3 million clones, over 90% of which are singletons. The ten largest make up 0.39% of the sample.

The CDR3 numbers 15 residues from cysteine through phenylalanine. This entry keeps only the CDR3 DNA: 45 bases, framed from base 1. CDR1 LNHDA and CDR2 SQIVND were looked up in the germline V gene (reference sequence). Trimming leaves V shorter by 4 bases and J shorter by 4 bases, with the junction holding 5 bases beyond the gene matches. As to this clone: Its antigen is still unknown. Base-call qualities are not available, and no considerably larger clone is one nucleotide away.

What the study reported, not specific to this receptor: Estimated clonotype richness was generally larger for naive than for memory subsets. When a handful of donors were compared, the shared fraction of clonotypes was about 5.2% for naive CD4, 3.5% to 4% for naive CD8, 2% to 2.5% for memory CD4, and 0.4% for memory CD8. Even with the large sequencing depth, rarefaction of the sorted-subset datasets indicated that sequencing was incomplete. Sampling was limited to blood, and TCR repertoires in tissue likely differ from TCR repertoires in blood. Clonotypes shared by all four sorted-subset donors showed higher generation probabilities than non-shared clonotypes. Pairwise subsampling led to the expectation that sequencing depth would affect the degree of clonotype sharing among donors. The small number of donors limited the genetic and exposure-history diversity represented.

Donors were healthy HIV-negative adults with no recently reported acute infections or vaccinations. All donors were Caucasian adults living in Nashville, Tennessee, USA. CD4+ T cells were enriched by magnetic negative selection, after which naive cells were positively selected on CD45RA and the negative fraction was taken as the memory subset. After blood collection by leukapheresis, PBMCs were isolated using Ficoll-Histopaque density gradient centrifugation and then cryopreserved in the vapor phase of liquid nitrogen. Analytical flow cytometry was used to check the purity and quantity of each magnetically sorted T cell population. Genomic DNA was isolated from every sorted fraction and measured by UV absorbance on a Nanodrop 2000c.

This sequence originates from a man aged 18 to 29 in good health. Some clones in this sample may be carry-over from other donors' samples. The rearrangement joined TRBV19 to TRBJ2-1, and TRBD2 aligns with 9 junction nucleotides. The sequenced sample consisted of naive CD4+ T cells from PBMCs. What the cell subset or site label conveys for this sample: CD45RA+ positively selected. The DNA reads TGTGCCAGTAGTAGCCTAGCGGGAAGATACAATGAGCAGTTCTTC. This gives the protein CASSSLAGRYNEQFF.